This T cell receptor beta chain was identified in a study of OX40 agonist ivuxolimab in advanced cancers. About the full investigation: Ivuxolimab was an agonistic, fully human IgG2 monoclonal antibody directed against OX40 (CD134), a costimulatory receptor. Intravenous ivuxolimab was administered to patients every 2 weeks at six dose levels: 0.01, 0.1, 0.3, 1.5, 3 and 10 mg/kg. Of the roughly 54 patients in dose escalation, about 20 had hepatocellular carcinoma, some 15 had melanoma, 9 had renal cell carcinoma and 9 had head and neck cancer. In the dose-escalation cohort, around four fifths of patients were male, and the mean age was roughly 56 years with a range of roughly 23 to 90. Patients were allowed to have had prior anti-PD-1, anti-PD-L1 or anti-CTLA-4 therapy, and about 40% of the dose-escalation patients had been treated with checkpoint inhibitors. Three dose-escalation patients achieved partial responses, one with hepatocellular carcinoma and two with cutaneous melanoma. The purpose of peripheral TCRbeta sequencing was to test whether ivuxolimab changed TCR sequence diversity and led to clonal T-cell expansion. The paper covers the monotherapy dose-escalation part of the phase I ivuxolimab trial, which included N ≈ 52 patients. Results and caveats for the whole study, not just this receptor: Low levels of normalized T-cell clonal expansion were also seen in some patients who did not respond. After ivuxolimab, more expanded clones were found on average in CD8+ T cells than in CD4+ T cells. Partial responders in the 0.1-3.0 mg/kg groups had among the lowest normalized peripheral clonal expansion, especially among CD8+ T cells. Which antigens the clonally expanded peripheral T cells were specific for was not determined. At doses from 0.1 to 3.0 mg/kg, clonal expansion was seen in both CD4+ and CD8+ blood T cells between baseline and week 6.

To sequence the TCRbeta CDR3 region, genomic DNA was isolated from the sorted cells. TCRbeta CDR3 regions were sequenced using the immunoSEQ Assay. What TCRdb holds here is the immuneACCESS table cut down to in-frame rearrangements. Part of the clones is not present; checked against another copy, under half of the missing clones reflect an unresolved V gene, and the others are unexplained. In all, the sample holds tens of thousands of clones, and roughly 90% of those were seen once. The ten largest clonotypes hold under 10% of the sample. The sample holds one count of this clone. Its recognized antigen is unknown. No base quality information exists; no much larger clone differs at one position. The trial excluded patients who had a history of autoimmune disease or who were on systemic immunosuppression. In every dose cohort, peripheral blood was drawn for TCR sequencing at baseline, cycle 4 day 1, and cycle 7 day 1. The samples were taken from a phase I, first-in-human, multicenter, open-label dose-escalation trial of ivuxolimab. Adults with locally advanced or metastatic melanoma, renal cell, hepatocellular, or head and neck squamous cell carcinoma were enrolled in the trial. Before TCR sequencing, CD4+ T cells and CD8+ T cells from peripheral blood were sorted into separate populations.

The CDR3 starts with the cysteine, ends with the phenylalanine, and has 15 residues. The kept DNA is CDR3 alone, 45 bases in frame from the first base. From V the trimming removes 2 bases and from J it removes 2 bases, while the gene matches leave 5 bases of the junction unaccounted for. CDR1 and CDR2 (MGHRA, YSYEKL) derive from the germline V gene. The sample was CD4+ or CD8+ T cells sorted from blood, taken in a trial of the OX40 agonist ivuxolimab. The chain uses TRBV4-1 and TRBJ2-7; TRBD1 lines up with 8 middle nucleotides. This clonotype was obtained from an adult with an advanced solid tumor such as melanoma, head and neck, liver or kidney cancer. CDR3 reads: CASSQSGQGTYEQYF. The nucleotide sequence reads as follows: TGCGCCAGCAGCCAATCCGGACAGGGAACCTACGAGCAGTACTTC.